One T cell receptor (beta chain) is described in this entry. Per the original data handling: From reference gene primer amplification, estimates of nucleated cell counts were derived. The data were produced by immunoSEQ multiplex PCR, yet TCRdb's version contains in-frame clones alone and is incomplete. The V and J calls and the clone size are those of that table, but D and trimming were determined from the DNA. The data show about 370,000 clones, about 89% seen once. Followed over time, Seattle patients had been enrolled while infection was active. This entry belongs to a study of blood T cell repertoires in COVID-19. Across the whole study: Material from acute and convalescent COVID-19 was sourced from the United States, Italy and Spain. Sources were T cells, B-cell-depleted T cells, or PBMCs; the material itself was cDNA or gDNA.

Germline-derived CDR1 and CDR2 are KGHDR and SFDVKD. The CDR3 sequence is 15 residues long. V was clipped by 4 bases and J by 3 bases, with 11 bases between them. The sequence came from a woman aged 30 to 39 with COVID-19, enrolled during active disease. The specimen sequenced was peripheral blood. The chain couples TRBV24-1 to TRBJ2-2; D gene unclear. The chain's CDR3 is CATSDPQVDTGELFF. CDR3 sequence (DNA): TGTGCCACCAGTGACCCCCAGGTAGACACCGGGGAGCTGTTTTTT.